A selection of T cell receptor beta chains follows, all from one sample in a study of T-cell reconstitution after alpha-beta-depleted transplantation in children. TCRdb reanalysed the PCR reads using MiXCR and keeps one entry per CDR3 protein. This repertoire shows some 490,000 distinct CDR3 sequences, approximately 12% found once; its top ten account for around 5.8%. The input for sequencing was PBMCs from the stem cell graft donor, taken from the stem cell graft. Every receptor here comes from a human donor who donated a stem cell graft to a child with combined immunodeficiency. The CDR3 runs from the conserved cysteine through the conserved F or W. D genes are given only for firm matches. Size is stated for part of the rows, as once, few or many counts, or as a class when the clone is expanded.

15	TRBD2	TRBV12-3/TRBV12-4	many	TRBJ2-3	CASSSQAGATDTQYF	TGTGCCAGCAGTTCTCAGGCGGGAGCCACAGATACGCAGTATTTT
15	NA	TRBV12-3/TRBV12-4	few	TRBJ1-5	CASSLWVNSNQPQHF	TGTGCCAGCAGTTTATGGGTAAATAGCAATCAGCCCCAGCATTTT
15	TRBD2	TRBV9	many	TRBJ2-1	CASSVDGGGAWEQFF	TGTGCCAGCAGCGTAGACGGCGGGGGGGCTTGGGAGCAGTTCTTC
15	TRBD2	TRBV29-1	many	TRBJ2-1	CSATRGLAVINEQFF	TGCAGCGCCACTCGTGGCCTAGCGGTGATCAATGAGCAGTTCTTC
18	TRBD2	TRBV4-1	few	TRBJ2-6	CASTPDGTSGSGANVLTF	TGCGCCAGCACCCCAGATGGGACTAGCGGGAGCGGGGCCAACGTCCTGACTTTC
15	TRBD2	TRBV2	few	TRBJ2-7	CASSKMGLAGSEQYF	TGTGCCAGCAGTAAAATGGGTCTAGCGGGGTCCGAGCAGTACTTC
17	NA	TRBV10-3	many	TRBJ2-4	CAISESRVSASESIQYF	TGTGCCATCAGTGAGTCGCGGGTTAGCGCCTCGGAGAGCATTCAGTACTTC
16	TRBD1	TRBV4-2	many	TRBJ2-7	CASSQEGKTGFYEQYF	TGTGCCAGCAGCCAAGAGGGCAAGACAGGGTTCTACGAGCAGTACTTC
15	NA	TRBV9	many	TRBJ2-7	CASSVADVTSYEQYF	TGTGCCAGCAGCGTAGCAGACGTGACTTCCTACGAGCAGTACTTC
14	NA	TRBV24-1	NA	TRBJ2-7	CATSDPEGRYEQYF	TGTGCCACCAGTGATCCCGAAGGGCGGTACGAGCAGTACTTC
14	NA	TRBV7-2	NA	TRBJ1-4	CASSFDLSGVKLFF	TGTGCCAGCAGCTTCGATTTGTCGGGCGTAAAACTGTTTTTT
16	NA	TRBV10-3	NA	TRBJ1-1	CAISESEGHPNTEAFF	TGTGCCATCAGTGAGTCGGAGGGACATCCCAACACTGAAGCTTTCTTT
16	NA	TRBV27	many	TRBJ1-4	CASSLRKGGDGEKLFF	TGTGCCAGCAGTTTGCGAAAAGGAGGGGACGGAGAAAAACTGTTTTTT
14	NA	TRBV4-3	many	TRBJ2-1	CASSQSGTINEQFF	TGCGCCAGCAGCCAATCCGGGACCATCAATGAGCAGTTCTTC
17	TRBD2	TRBV7-9	NA	TRBJ2-1	CASSPGVAGANYNEQFF	TGTGCCAGCAGCCCTGGGGTAGCGGGAGCAAACTACAATGAGCAGTTCTTC
15	TRBD2	TRBV13	NA	TRBJ2-1	CASSPSGTPYNEQFF	TGTGCCAGCAGCCCCAGCGGGACCCCCTACAATGAGCAGTTCTTC
14	NA	TRBV3-1	few	TRBJ1-5	CASSQGPGDQPQHF	TGTGCCAGCAGCCAAGGGCCAGGGGATCAGCCCCAGCATTTT
14	NA	TRBV20-1	many	TRBJ2-3	CSARDVTVTDTQYF	TGCAGTGCTAGAGATGTAACGGTAACAGATACGCAGTATTTT
12	TRBD1	TRBV20-1	NA	TRBJ2-1	CSAGGQGDEQFF	TGCAGTGCTGGGGGACAGGGGGATGAGCAGTTCTTC
13	NA	TRBV18	many	TRBJ1-4	CASSGGVNEKLFF	TGTGCCAGCTCAGGCGGAGTTAATGAAAAACTGTTTTTT
14	TRBD1	TRBV4-2	few	TRBJ2-1	CASSQEQGASEQFF	TGTGCCAGCAGCCAAGAACAGGGGGCGTCTGAGCAGTTCTTC
18	NA	TRBV3-1	NA	TRBJ1-6	CASSQDIGRELYNSPLHF	TGTGCCAGCAGCCAAGATATCGGGAGGGAGCTTTATAATTCACCCCTCCACTTT
16	NA	TRBV5-1	few	TRBJ2-1	CASSLDPFRPYNEQFF	TGCGCCAGCAGCTTGGATCCATTCCGGCCTTACAATGAGCAGTTCTTC
17	NA	TRBV7-9	NA	TRBJ1-5	CASSLGQLGRSNQPQHF	TGTGCCAGCAGCTTGGGCCAACTAGGGCGCAGCAATCAGCCCCAGCATTTT
13	TRBD1	TRBV20-1	few	TRBJ1-2	CSASQTGNYGYTF	TGCAGTGCTAGCCAGACAGGGAATTATGGCTACACCTTC
14	TRBD1	TRBV28	NA	TRBJ1-2	CASSLPTGNYGYTF	TGTGCCAGCAGTTTACCGACAGGGAACTATGGCTACACCTTC
15	NA	TRBV7-2	few	TRBJ1-5	CASSLHAASNQPQHF	TGTGCCAGCAGCTTACACGCAGCTAGCAATCAGCCCCAGCATTTT
16	NA	TRBV4-2	NA	TRBJ2-1	CASSQAATSAYNEQFF	TGTGCCAGCAGCCAAGCGGCGACTAGTGCCTACAATGAGCAGTTCTTC
13	TRBD1	TRBV29-1	many	TRBJ1-1	CSVGRGLGTEAFF	TGCAGCGTTGGCAGGGGGCTAGGAACTGAAGCTTTCTTT
16	TRBD2	TRBV20-1	many	TRBJ2-1	CSASPSGIVFVNEQFF	TGCAGTGCTAGCCCCAGCGGGATTGTGTTTGTCAATGAGCAGTTCTTC
16	TRBD2	TRBV20-1	many	TRBJ2-1	CSARGLAGGPGDEQFF	TGCAGTGCTAGAGGGTTAGCGGGAGGGCCCGGGGATGAGCAGTTCTTC
14	TRBD1	TRBV20-1	many	TRBJ1-4	CSALDRGSGEKLFF	TGCAGTGCACTCGACAGGGGGTCTGGTGAAAAACTGTTTTTT
13	NA	TRBV4-3	NA	TRBJ2-3	CASSHLATDTQYF	TGCGCCAGCAGCCACTTAGCCACAGATACGCAGTATTTT
14	NA	TRBV3-1	few	TRBJ1-4	CASSQDGENEKLFF	TGTGCCAGCAGCCAAGATGGGGAGAATGAAAAACTGTTTTTT
17	TRBD2	TRBV7-2	few	TRBJ2-7	CASSPPGLAGGLYEQYF	TGTGCCAGCAGCCCCCCGGGACTAGCGGGAGGGCTGTACGAGCAGTACTTC
16	NA	TRBV13	few	TRBJ2-7	CASSRVGGYLSYEQYF	TGTGCCAGCAGCCGTGTGGGGGGCTACCTGTCCTACGAGCAGTACTTC
14	NA	TRBV5-1	NA	TRBJ2-1	CASRGDSSYNEQFF	TGCGCCAGCAGGGGGGATAGCTCCTACAATGAGCAGTTCTTC
14	NA	TRBV6-5	NA	TRBJ2-7	CASSQSGTSYEQYF	TGTGCCAGCAGCCAATCCGGGACTTCCTACGAGCAGTACTTC
15	TRBD1	TRBV19	few	TRBJ1-6	CASSLPGQGFSPLHF	TGTGCCAGTAGCCTACCGGGACAGGGTTTCTCACCCCTCCACTTT
18	NA	TRBV6-5	few	TRBJ2-2	CASRIGGLGGKNTGELFF	TGTGCCAGCAGGATTGGAGGGTTAGGGGGAAAGAACACCGGGGAGCTGTTTTTT
17	TRBD2	TRBV7-8	NA	TRBJ2-7	CASSLRLAGVPSYEQYF	TGTGCCAGCAGCCTACGACTAGCGGGAGTTCCCTCCTACGAGCAGTACTTC
15	NA	TRBV11-1	NA	TRBJ2-3	CASSFRGTSTDTQYF	TGTGCCAGCAGCTTTCGGGGGACTAGCACAGATACGCAGTATTTT
16	NA	TRBV7-9	few	TRBJ2-5	CASSLVGGPPQETQYF	TGTGCCAGCAGCCTCGTGGGGGGACCTCCCCAAGAGACCCAGTACTTC
14	NA	TRBV7-3	few	TRBJ2-2	CASSLGSTTGELFF	TGTGCCAGCAGCTTGGGGTCCACCACCGGGGAGCTGTTTTTT
12	NA	TRBV20-1	NA	TRBJ2-7	CSARVRNYEQYF	TGCAGTGCTAGAGTACGGAACTACGAGCAGTACTTC
14	NA	TRBV3-1	NA	TRBJ1-4	CASSQVGGGEKLFF	TGTGCCAGCAGCCAAGTTGGGGGAGGTGAAAAACTGTTTTTT
12	NA	TRBV20-1	few	TRBJ1-1	CSAARQNTEAFF	TGCAGTGCCGCTCGGCAGAACACTGAAGCTTTCTTT
13	TRBD1	TRBV7-9	few	TRBJ2-1	CASSLRQGGEQFF	TGTGCCAGCAGCTTAAGACAGGGGGGTGAGCAGTTCTTC
11	NA	TRBV12-3/TRBV12-4	many	TRBJ2-7	CASSLLHEQYF	TGTGCCAGCAGTTTGCTTCACGAGCAGTACTTC
15	TRBD1	TRBV20-1	few	TRBJ2-7	CSARSDRGLPYEQYF	TGCAGTGCTAGAAGTGACAGGGGACTGCCCTACGAGCAGTACTTC
19	TRBD2	TRBV11-2	NA	TRBJ2-3	CASSPNGLDRSPSTDTQYF	TGTGCCAGCAGCCCAAATGGACTAGATCGATCGCCTAGCACAGATACGCAGTATTTT
14	NA	TRBV7-2	few	TRBJ2-5	CASSLTGIQETQYF	TGTGCCAGCAGCTTAACGGGGATCCAAGAGACCCAGTACTTC
14	NA	TRBV5-1	many	TRBJ1-1	CASSYSLSNTEAFF	TGCGCCAGCAGCTATAGTCTGTCGAACACTGAAGCTTTCTTT
17	TRBD1	TRBV5-8	few	TRBJ2-1	CASSLGRGLIGNNEQFF	TGTGCCAGCAGCTTAGGCAGGGGGTTAATCGGGAACAATGAGCAGTTCTTC